The rows below give T cell receptor beta chains drawn from one sample of a study of tumor-infiltrating lymphocytes in oesophageal squamous cell carcinoma. TCRdb ran MiXCR on the PCR reads and lists one entry per CDR3 protein. Among more than 10,000 distinct CDR3 sequences listed, 52% were seen once. Sequenced input: esophageal tumor tissue. The receptor set was obtained from a female donor with esophageal squamous cell carcinoma. The CDR3 runs from the conserved cysteine through the conserved F or W. D genes are given only for firm matches. Size is omitted from some rows. Given values are once, few, many or a class for expanded clones.

J gene	D gene	V gene	clone size	CDR3 DNA	CDR3 protein
TRBJ1-5	NA	TRBV27	NA	TGTGCCAGCAGTCGGAGCAATCAGCCCCAGCATTTT	CASSRSNQPQHF
TRBJ2-5	TRBD1	TRBV7-6	few	TGTGCCAGCAGCATCGAAACAGGGGTAGAGACCCAGTACTTC	CASSIETGVETQYF
TRBJ1-4	NA	TRBV6-6	medium-sized	TGTGCCAGCAGTTATCGGGACCCCCGTGAAAAACTGTTTTTT	CASSYRDPREKLFF
TRBJ2-7	NA	TRBV11-1	NA	TGTGCCAGCAGCCCAGACAGGTCAACCTACGAGCAGTACTTC	CASSPDRSTYEQYF
TRBJ1-5	NA	TRBV14	many	TGTGCCAGCAGCCAGTCTCCCGGAGGTTTCCAGCATTTT	CASSQSPGGFQHF
TRBJ2-5	NA	TRBV7-2	NA	TGTGCCAGCAGCCCCCCGGGGGAGACCCAGTACTTC	CASSPPGETQYF
TRBJ2-1	TRBD2	TRBV7-9	once	TGTGCCAGCAGCTTATCTGCCCCACCGGGACTAAGGTACAATGAGCAGTTCTTC	CASSLSAPPGLRYNEQFF
TRBJ2-5	NA	TRBV7-2	NA	TGTGCCAGCAGCAAACAAGCCCAGGAGACCCAGTACTTC	CASSKQAQETQYF
TRBJ2-7	NA	TRBV19	once	TGTGCCAGTAGTATAACAGTTGATAATTCACCCCTCCACTTC	CASSITVDNSPLHF
TRBJ2-2	NA	TRBV7-3	NA	TGTGCCAGCAGCTCTACAGGGTCCGGGGAGCTGTTTTTT	CASSSTGSGELFF
TRBJ2-3	NA	TRBV6-4	many	TGTGCCAGCAGTGCAGGTCCAAGCACAGATACGCAGTATTTT	CASSAGPSTDTQYF
TRBJ2-1	TRBD2	TRBV7-6	few	TGTGCCAGCAGCTTAGCTAGCGGGATGTACAATGAGCAGTTCTTC	CASSLASGMYNEQFF
TRBJ2-7	TRBD2	TRBV11-2	NA	TGTGCCAGCAGCTTCTCAGCTAGCGGGGGGCAGTACTTC	CASSFSASGGQYF
TRBJ1-4	NA	TRBV11-2	NA	TGTGCCAGCAGCTTAGACTACAGGCAGGGGTTACTGTTTTTT	CASSLDYRQGLLFF
TRBJ2-5	TRBD2	TRBV12-3/TRBV12-4	NA	TGTGCCAGTAGGGAGGGCGGTGAGACCCAGTACTTC	CASREGGETQYF
TRBJ2-7	TRBD2	TRBV7-3	large	TGTGCCAGCAGCCGGGAGGGTAGCGGGGGGTACGAGCAGTACTTC	CASSREGSGGYEQYF
TRBJ2-1	NA	TRBV4-2	few	TGTGCCAGCAGGAGAATGGACAGATCATCCTACAATGAGCAGTTCTTC	CASRRMDRSSYNEQFF
TRBJ2-3	NA	TRBV7-8	NA	TGTGCCAGCAGCCCATTCTTGGGGGGGCCGTTGGCAGATACGCAGTATTTT	CASSPFLGGPLADTQYF
TRBJ2-2	NA	TRBV6-2/TRBV6-3	NA	TGTTCCAGCAGTTCGAGTAGCGGAAACACCAGGGAGCTGTTTTTT	CSSSSSSGNTRELFF
TRBJ2-7	NA	TRBV7-2	few	TGTGCCAGCAGCGCGGACCCTCTCATATCCCCCTACGAGCAGTACTTC	CASSADPLISPYEQYF
TRBJ2-1	NA	TRBV7-6	NA	TGTGCCAGCAGCTTAGCAGGGTGGGTCCTTTACAATGAGCAGTTCTTC	CASSLAGWVLYNEQFF
TRBJ2-7	NA	TRBV7-3	NA	TGTGCCAGCAGCCCCTACACTAGCAGTAAAGTCAATGAGCAGTACTTC	CASSPYTSSKVNEQYF
TRBJ2-1	TRBD1	TRBV7-9	NA	TGTGCCAGCAGCCGGACCGCAGGGGGCACTCATCCCGATGAGCAGTTCTTC	CASSRTAGGTHPDEQFF
TRBJ2-2	NA	TRBV11-2	many	TGTGCCAGCAGCTTAGTTACCGGGGAGCTGTTTTTT	CASSLVTGELFF
TRBJ2-7	TRBD2	TRBV7-2	few	TGTGCCAGCAGCTTCCTAGCGGGATCGAGGGAGCAGTACTTC	CASSFLAGSREQYF
TRBJ2-7	NA	TRBV7-6	NA	TGTGCCAGCAGCCCAGAGAGGGGTACCTACGAGCAGTACTTC	CASSPERGTYEQYF
TRBJ2-5	NA	TRBV12-3/TRBV12-4	NA	TGTGCCAGTAGTCGGTCGGGATTCGGAGAGACCCAGTACTTC	CASSRSGFGETQYF
TRBJ2-1	NA	TRBV6-6	NA	TGTGCCAGCAGTTACTCGAGAGGGACCGATGAGCAGTTCTTC	CASSYSRGTDEQFF
TRBJ2-1	NA	TRBV7-3	few	TGTGCCAGCAGCTTAAGAGCTAGCAAGGGTTGGGATGAGCAGTTCTTC	CASSLRASKGWDEQFF
TRBJ2-1	TRBD2	TRBV7-3	NA	TGTGCCAGCAGCTTAACAAGCGGGATTGGTAGTGAGCAGTTCTTC	CASSLTSGIGSEQFF
TRBJ2-7	NA	TRBV6-2/TRBV6-3	NA	TGTGCCAGCAGTGACACAACCTACGAGCAGTACTTC	CASSDTTYEQYF
TRBJ2-1	NA	TRBV7-6	NA	TGTGCCAGCAGCCTAGACAGCTACGAGCAGTTCTTC	CASSLDSYEQFF
TRBJ1-5	TRBD1	TRBV5-1	few	TGCGCCAGCAGCTTATTACCCGGGACAGGGTTGAACAATCAGCCCCAGCATTTT	CASSLLPGTGLNNQPQHF
TRBJ2-1	NA	TRBV5-1	many	TGCGCCAGCAGCTTTAGTACAGGGAGTTTAAATGAGCAGTTCTTC	CASSFSTGSLNEQFF
TRBJ2-7	NA	TRBV28	many	TGTGCCAGCAGTTTTGGACGGTACGAGCAGTACTTC	CASSFGRYEQYF
TRBJ2-1	TRBD2	TRBV7-9	once	TGTGCCAGCGCCCCGGATAGCGGGGGGGGAAACATTGAGCAGTTCTTC	CASAPDSGGGNIEQFF
TRBJ2-7	NA	TRBV7-2	NA	TGTGCCAGCAGCTTTAATCTGGGGGCCCCCGCCTCCGAGCAGTACTTC	CASSFNLGAPASEQYF
TRBJ2-2	NA	TRBV11-2	NA	TGTGCCAGCAGCTTAATCCGCCAGGGCCGTTTCACCGGGGAGCTGTTTTTT	CASSLIRQGRFTGELFF
TRBJ2-1	TRBD2	TRBV7-2	NA	TGTGCCAGCAGCTTAGGGAGCGGGAGGGATGAGCAGTTCTTC	CASSLGSGRDEQFF
TRBJ2-5	NA	TRBV7-3	NA	TGTGCCAGCAGCATACGCACAGGACAAGAGACCCAGTACTTC	CASSIRTGQETQYF
TRBJ2-5	TRBD2	TRBV25-1	many	TGTGCCAGCTCCCGACTAGCCCAAGAGACCCAGTACTTC	CASSRLAQETQYF
TRBJ2-1	TRBD2	TRBV11-3	NA	TGTGCCAGCAACTCGGGGGGAATGGATGAGCAGTTCTTC	CASNSGGMDEQFF
TRBJ2-3	NA	TRBV7-6	NA	TGTGCTAGCAGCTTTCGGGGGGACACCGGGGAGCTGTACTTC	CASSFRGDTGELYF
TRBJ2-1	NA	TRBV7-2	NA	TGTGCCAGCAGCTTAGATCTTAGCTCCTACAATGAGCAGTTCTTC	CASSLDLSSYNEQFF
TRBJ2-1	TRBD2	TRBV27	many	TGTGCCAGCAGTTTAGGACTAGCGGGGGGCCTCTCCTACAATGAGCAGTTCTTC	CASSLGLAGGLSYNEQFF
TRBJ2-3	NA	TRBV12-3/TRBV12-4	many	TGTGCCAGCAGTTTATCTGGACGGACAGATACGCAGTATTTT	CASSLSGRTDTQYF
TRBJ1-1	TRBD1	TRBV7-8	NA	TGTGCCAGCAGCGGGACAGGGGGGGTTGACACTGAAGCTTTCTTT	CASSGTGGVDTEAFF
TRBJ2-3	TRBD2	TRBV7-2	few	TGTGCCAGCAGCTTAGTTGCGGGAGGGGGAGATACGCAGTATTTT	CASSLVAGGGDTQYF
TRBJ2-1	NA	TRBV6-2/TRBV6-3	NA	TGTGCCAGCAGGGAAAACAGGGTTAGCCGGAAAGCTTTCTTC	CASRENRVSRKAFF
TRBJ2-1	NA	TRBV5-6	many	TGTGCCAGCAGCTTGGTTCCGGGTGATGAGCAGTTCTTC	CASSLVPGDEQFF
TRBJ2-7	TRBD1	TRBV5-6	NA	TGTGCCAGCAGCTTGTGGACGGGACAGGTGTTTTACGAGCAGTACTTC	CASSLWTGQVFYEQYF